This paragraph reports one T cell receptor beta chain. Its antigen is still unknown. CDR1 and CDR2 from the germline V gene are MDHEN and SYDVKM. Germline trimming cut 5 bases from V and 7 bases from J; bases unmatched to any gene: 11. The CDR3 extends over 15 amino acids. The libraries were made with immunoSEQ v3. The data were produced by immunoSEQ multiplex PCR, yet TCRdb's version contains in-frame clones alone and is incomplete. The profile shows tens of thousands of clones, about 80% of them singletons. This specimen belongs to a study of TIL therapy for anti-PD-1-resistant metastatic lung cancer. Study observations and caveats: The cohort had more treatment-naive, never-smoker and oncogene-addicted patients than typical.

Time point reported: pre-treatment sample, taken before nivolumab and TIL therapy. Adults with stage 4 NSCLC were enrolled in a phase I trial. This TCR derives from a man in his 70s with non-small cell lung cancer. The V and J genes are TRBV28 and TRBJ1-5, with TRBD1 matching over 7 bases. The input for sequencing was blood, taken at baseline. CDR3 loop: CASSRGQPGQQPQHF. CDR3 sequence (DNA): TGTGCCAGCAGTAGGGGACAGCCCGGTCAGCAGCCCCAGCATTTT.